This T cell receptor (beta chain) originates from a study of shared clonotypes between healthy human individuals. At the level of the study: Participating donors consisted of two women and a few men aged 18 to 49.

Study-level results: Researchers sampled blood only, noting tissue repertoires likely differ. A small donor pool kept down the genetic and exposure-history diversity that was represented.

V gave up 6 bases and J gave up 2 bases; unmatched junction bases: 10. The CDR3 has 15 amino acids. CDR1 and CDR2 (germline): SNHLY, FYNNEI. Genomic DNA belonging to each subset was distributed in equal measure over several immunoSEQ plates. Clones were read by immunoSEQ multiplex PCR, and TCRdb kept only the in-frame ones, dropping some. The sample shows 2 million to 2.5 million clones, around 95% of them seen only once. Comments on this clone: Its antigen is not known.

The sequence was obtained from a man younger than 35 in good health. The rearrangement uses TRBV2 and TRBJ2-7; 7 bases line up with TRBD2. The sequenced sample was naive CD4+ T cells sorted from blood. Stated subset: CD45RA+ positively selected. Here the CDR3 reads CASSGLVVTTYEQYF. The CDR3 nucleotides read TGTGCCAGCAGCGGACTAGTAGTAACCACCTACGAGCAGTACTTC.